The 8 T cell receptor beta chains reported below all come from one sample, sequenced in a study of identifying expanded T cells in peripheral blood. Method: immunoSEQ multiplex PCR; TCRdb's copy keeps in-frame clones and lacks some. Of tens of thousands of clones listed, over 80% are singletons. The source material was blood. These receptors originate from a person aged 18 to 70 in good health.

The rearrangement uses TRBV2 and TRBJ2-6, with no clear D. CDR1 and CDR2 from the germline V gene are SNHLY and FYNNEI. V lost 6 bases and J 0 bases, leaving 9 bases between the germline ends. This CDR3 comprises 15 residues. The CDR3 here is CASRPVNSGANVLTF. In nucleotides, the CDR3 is TGTGCCAGCAGGCCTGTTAACTCTGGGGCCAACGTCCTGACTTTC.

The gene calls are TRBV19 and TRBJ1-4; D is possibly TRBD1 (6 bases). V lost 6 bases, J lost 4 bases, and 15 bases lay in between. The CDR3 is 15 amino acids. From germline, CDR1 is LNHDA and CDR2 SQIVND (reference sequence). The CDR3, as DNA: TGTGCCAGTAGATCCGGACAGAGTGTTAATGAAAAACTGTTTTTT. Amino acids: CASRSGQSVNEKLFF.

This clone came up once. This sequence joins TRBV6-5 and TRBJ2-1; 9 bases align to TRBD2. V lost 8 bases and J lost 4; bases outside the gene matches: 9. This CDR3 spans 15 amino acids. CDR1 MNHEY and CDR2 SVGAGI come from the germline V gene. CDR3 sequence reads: CASGRAGGFYNEQFF. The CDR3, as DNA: TGTGCCAGCGGGAGAGCGGGAGGCTTTTACAATGAGCAGTTCTTC.

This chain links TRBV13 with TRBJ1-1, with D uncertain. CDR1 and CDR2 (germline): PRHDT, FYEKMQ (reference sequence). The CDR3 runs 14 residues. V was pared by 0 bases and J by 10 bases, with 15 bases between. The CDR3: CASSLGGQALVAFF. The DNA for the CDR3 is TGTGCCAGCAGCTTAGGGGGTCAGGCCCTTGTAGCTTTCTTT. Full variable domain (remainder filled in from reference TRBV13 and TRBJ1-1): AAGVIQSPRHLIKEKRETATLKCYPIPRHDTVYWYQQGPGQDPQFLISFYEKMQSDKGSIPDRFSAQQFSDYHSELNMSSLELGDSALYFCASSLGGQALVAFFGQGTRLTVV.

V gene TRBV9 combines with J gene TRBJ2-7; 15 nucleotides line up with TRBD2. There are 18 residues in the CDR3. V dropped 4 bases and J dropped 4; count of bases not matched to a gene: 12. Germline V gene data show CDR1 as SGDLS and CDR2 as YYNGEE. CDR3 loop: CASSPGLAGGPIVYEQYF. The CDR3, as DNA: TGTGCCAGCAGCCCCGGACTAGCGGGAGGGCCTATAGTTTACGAGCAGTACTTC.

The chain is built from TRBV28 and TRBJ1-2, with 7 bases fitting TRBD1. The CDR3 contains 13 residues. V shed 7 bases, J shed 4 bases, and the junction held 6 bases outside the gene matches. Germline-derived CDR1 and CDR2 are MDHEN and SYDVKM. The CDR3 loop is CASKAGQSYGYTF. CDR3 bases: TGTGCCAGCAAAGCGGGACAGAGCTATGGCTACACCTTC.

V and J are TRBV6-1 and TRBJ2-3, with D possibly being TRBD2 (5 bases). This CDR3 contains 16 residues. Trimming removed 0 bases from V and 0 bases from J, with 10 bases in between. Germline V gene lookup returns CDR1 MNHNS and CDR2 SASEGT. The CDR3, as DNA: TGTGCCAGCAGTGAAGCAAGCGGTACTAGCACAGATACGCAGTATTTT. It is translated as CASSEASGTSTDTQYF.

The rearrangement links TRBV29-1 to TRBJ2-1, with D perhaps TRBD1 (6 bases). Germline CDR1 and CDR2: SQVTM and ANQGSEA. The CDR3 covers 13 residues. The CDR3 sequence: CSGSGTSYNEQFF. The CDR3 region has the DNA TGCAGTGGGTCGGGGACATCTTACAATGAGCAGTTCTTC.